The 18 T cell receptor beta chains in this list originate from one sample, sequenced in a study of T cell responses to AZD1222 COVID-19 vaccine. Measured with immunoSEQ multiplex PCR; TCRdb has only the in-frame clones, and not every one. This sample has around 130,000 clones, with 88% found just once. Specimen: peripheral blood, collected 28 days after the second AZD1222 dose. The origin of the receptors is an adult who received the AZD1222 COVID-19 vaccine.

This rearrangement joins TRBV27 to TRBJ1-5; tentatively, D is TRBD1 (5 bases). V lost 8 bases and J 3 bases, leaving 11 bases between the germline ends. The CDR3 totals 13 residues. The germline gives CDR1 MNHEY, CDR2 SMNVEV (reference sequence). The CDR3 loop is CASSPTVNQPQHF. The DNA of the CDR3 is TGTGCCAGCTCGCCGACAGTCAATCAGCCCCAGCATTTT.

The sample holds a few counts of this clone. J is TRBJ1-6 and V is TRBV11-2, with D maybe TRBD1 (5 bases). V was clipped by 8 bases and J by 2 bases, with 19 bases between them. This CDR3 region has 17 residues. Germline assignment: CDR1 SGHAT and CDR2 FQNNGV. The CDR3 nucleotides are TGTGCCAGCTACGGGGGGGGAAGGCAGACCTATAATTCACCCCTCCACTTT. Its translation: CASYGGGRQTYNSPLHF.

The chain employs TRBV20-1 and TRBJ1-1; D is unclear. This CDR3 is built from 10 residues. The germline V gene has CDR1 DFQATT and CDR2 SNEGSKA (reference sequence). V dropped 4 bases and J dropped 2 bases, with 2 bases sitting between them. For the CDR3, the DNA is TGCAGTGCTACCAACACTGAAGCTTTCTTT. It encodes CSATNTEAFF.

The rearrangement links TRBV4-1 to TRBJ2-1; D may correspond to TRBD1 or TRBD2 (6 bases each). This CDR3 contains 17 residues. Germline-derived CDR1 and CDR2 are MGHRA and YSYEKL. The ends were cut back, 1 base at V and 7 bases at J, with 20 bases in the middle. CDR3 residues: CASSQVVFGGSRNEQFF. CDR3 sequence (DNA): TGCGCCAGCAGCCAAGTTGTTTTCGGGGGCTCTAGGAATGAGCAGTTCTTC.

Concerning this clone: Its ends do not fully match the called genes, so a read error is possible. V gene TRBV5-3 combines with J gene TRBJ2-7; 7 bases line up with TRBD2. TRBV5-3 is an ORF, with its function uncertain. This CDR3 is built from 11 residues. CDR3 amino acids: CARSGKGGPPF. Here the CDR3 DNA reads TGTGCCAGAAGCGGAAAGGGAGGGCCGCCTTTC.

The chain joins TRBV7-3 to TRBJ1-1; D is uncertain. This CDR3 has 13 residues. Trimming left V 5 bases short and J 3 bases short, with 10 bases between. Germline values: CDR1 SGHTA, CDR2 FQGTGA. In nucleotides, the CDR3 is TGTGCCAGCAGCGCTGACCGAGACACTGAAGCTTTCTTT. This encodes CASSADRDTEAFF.

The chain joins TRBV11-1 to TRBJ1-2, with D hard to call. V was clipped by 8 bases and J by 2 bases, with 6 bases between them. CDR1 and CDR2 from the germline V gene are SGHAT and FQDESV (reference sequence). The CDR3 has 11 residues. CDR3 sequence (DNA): TGTGCCAGCGGCGGAAACTATGGCTACACCTTC. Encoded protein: CASGGNYGYTF.

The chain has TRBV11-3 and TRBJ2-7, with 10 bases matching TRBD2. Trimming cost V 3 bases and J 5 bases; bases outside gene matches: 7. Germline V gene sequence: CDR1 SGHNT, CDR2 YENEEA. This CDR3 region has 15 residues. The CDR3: CASSFETSGLDEQYF. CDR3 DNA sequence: TGTGCCAGCAGCTTCGAGACTAGCGGGTTAGACGAGCAGTACTTC.

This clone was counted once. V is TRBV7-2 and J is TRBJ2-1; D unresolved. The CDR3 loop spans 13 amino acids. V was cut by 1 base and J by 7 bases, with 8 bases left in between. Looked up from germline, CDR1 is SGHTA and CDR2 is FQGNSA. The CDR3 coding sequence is TGTGCCAGCAGCTTAGGACCCCAAAATGAGCAGTTCTTC. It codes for CASSLGPQNEQFF. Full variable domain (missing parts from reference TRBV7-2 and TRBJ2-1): GAGVSQSPSNKVTEKGKDVELRCDPISGHTALYWYRQSLGQGLEFLIYFQGNSAPDKSGLPSDRFSAERTGGSVSTLTIQRTQQEDSAVYLCASSLGPQNEQFFGPGTRLTVL.

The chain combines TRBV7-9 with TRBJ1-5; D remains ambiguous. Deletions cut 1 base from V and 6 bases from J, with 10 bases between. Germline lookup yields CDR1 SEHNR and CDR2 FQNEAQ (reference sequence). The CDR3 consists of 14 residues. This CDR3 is CASSLEGSGQPQHF. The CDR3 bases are TGTGCCAGCAGCTTAGAGGGCAGCGGTCAGCCCCAGCATTTT.

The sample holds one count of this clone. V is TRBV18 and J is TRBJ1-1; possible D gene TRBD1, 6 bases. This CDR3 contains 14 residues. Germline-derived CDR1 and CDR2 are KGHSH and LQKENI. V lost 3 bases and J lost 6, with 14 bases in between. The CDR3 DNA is TGTGCCAGCTCACCTACAGACAGGCTGTCTGAAGCTTTCTTT. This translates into CASSPTDRLSEAFF.

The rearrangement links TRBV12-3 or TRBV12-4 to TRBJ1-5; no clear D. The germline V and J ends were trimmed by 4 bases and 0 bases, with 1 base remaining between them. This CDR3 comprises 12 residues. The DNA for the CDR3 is TGTGCCAGCAGTTATAGCAATCAGCCCCAGCATTTT. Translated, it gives CASSYSNQPQHF.

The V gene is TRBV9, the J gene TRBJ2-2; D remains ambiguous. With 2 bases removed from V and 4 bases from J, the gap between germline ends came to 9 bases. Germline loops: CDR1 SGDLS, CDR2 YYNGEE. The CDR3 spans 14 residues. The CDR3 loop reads CASSVLGTTGELFF. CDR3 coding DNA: TGTGCCAGCAGCGTGTTGGGTACCACCGGGGAGCTGTTTTTT.

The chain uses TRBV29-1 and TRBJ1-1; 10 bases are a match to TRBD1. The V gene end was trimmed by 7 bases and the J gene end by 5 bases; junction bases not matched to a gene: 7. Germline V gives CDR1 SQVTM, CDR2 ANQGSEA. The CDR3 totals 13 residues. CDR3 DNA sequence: TGCAGCGGAATGACAGGGGGCGCGACTGAAGCTTTCTTT. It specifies CSGMTGGATEAFF.

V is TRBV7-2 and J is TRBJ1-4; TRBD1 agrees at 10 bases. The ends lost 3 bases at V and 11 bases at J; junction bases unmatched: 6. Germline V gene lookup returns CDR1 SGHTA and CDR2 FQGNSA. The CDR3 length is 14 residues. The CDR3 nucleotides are TGTGCCAGCAGCTTCAGGGACAGGGGTGGGAAACTGTTTTTT. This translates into CASSFRDRGGKLFF.

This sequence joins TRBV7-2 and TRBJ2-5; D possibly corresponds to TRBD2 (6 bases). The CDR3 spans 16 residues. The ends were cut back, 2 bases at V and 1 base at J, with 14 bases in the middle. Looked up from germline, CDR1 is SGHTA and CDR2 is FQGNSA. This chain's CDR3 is CASSLNSPGLQETQYF. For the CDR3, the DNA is TGTGCCAGCAGCTTAAACTCGCCGGGACTCCAAGAGACCCAGTACTTC.

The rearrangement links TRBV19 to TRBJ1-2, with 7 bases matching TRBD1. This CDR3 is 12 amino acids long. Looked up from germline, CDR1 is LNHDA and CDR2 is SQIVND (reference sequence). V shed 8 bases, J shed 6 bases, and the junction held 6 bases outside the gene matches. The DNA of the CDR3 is TGTGCCAGTCGACAGGGCCCCCATGGCTACACCTTC. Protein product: CASRQGPHGYTF.

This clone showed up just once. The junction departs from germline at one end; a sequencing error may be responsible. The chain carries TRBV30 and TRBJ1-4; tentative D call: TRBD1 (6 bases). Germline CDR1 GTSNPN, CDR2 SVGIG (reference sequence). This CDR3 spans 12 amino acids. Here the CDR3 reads CAWCTPGQLKVF. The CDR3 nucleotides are TGTGCCTGGTGCACGCCCGGACAGCTTAAAGTTTTT.